This paragraph covers one TCR beta chain sequence. Its specific antigen is unknown. Per-base qualities were not stored, and no clone one base away is much larger. To demonstrate the VDJtools post-analysis software, TCR beta repertoires were profiled from the peripheral blood of roughly 14 young patients with multiple sclerosis. Multiple sclerosis patients were children and adolescents aged about 6 to 16 years. Preparation of the library involved PCR. The listed sequencing device is Illumina HiSeq 2500. Unique molecular identifiers were incorporated into TCR beta cDNA libraries to reduce PCR and sequencing biases. Every 1 to 10 million input T cells yielded approximately 500,000 cDNA molecules, meaning each molecule approximated one T cell. The patient libraries were prepared and sequenced with the same protocol used for the earlier healthy control dataset. Within a given batch, samples were prepared together, multiplexed and sequenced on the same HiSeq lane. Under the source paper's analysis protocol: MIGEC was used to process the raw barcoded reads, and molecular identifier groups with only a single read were discarded before consensus assembly and CDR3 extraction. Clonotype tables were post-analysed with VDJtools, and diversity was normalized by down-sampling all datasets to the smallest sample size. To correct batch-related cross-sample contamination, repertoire overlap clustering matched CDR3 amino acid sequences but not nucleotide sequences. TCRdb itself trimmed the public reads at Q25 with fastp, ran MiXCR and retained productive beta chains. Duplicate CDR3 protein sequences are folded into a single record with the most common DNA and genes. The V and J calls reflect TCRdb's pipeline rather than the authors' work. Within this sample are 350,000 to 500,000 distinct CDR3 sequences, with roughly 40% of them counted one time only. Approximately 7.1% of the sample belongs to the ten largest clones.

The source of the sample is a study of post-analysis software for immune sequencing data (dated by TCRdb to about 2015). For the study in its entirety: Disease courses on record covered relapsing-remitting, secondary progressive and progressive-relapsing multiple sclerosis, though some patients had no subtype annotation. A subset of samples was prepared in parallel using single-end sample barcoding, then pooled and co-amplified after Illumina adapter ligation. The patient repertoires were compared against fewer than twelve previously published healthy control repertoires obtained from donors aged 6 to 25 years. The investigation overall reported the following: The control group was slightly older than the multiple sclerosis patient group. Compared with controls, multiple sclerosis patients had significantly lower normalized Chao1 diversity, a finding suggesting substantial peripheral T-cell clonal expansion. When samples were clustered directly using the F measure, samples prepared in the same batch co-clustered strongly, which prompted a batch-effect correction. A few TRBV segments, including TRBV5-6, TRBV5-1 and TRBV20-1, were significantly more frequent in patients than controls.

Taken from cysteine to phenylalanine, the CDR3 has 19 residues. The read is trimmed to its CDR3 DNA, 57 bases read in frame from base 1. Sequences SGHVS (CDR1) and FQNEAQ (CDR2) are obtained from the germline V gene. Here V drops 7 bases and J drops 1 base, and the junction holds 19 bases not matched to any gene. The chain couples TRBV7-8 to TRBJ2-5, with 9 bases aligning to TRBD2. The clonotype originates from a girl aged 2 to 10 with multiple sclerosis. The sample was blood. The CDR3 corresponds to CASTEAASGVVGLQETQYF. The sequenced DNA: TGTGCCAGCACGGAAGCCGCTAGCGGGGTCGTGGGCCTCCAAGAGACCCAGTACTTC.